Below, 7 T cell receptor beta chains from the same sample are listed, as sequenced in a study of control samples from healthy donors and cancer patients. Sequenced by immunoSEQ multiplex PCR; TCRdb stores in-frame clones only, minus some. The sample contains roughly 90,000 clones, 93% of which appear only once. Input material: blood. The receptors originated from a woman aged 30 to 39 in good health.

The V and J genes are TRBV2 and TRBJ2-3, with D uncertain. V shed 6 bases and J shed 1 base, with 8 bases lying between them. The CDR3 has 13 residues. Germline CDR1 is SNHLY and CDR2 is FYNNEI. CDR3 in amino acids: CASRKTGTDTQYF. The CDR3 DNA sequence: TGTGCCAGCAGAAAGACCGGCACAGATACGCAGTATTTT.

The V and J genes are TRBV27 and TRBJ2-1; D not resolved. The CDR3 length is 17 residues. Looked up from germline, CDR1 is MNHEY and CDR2 is SMNVEV (reference sequence). Between the trimmed V and J ends, which lost 2 bases and 0 bases, there was a span of 14 bases. The CDR3 loop reads CASSLVGQRSSYNEQFF. In DNA form, the CDR3 reads TGTGCCAGCAGTTTAGTAGGGCAGAGGAGCTCCTACAATGAGCAGTTCTTC.

This sequence joins TRBV29-1 and TRBJ1-2, with TRBD1 as a possible D gene (6 bases). V was trimmed by 4 bases and J by 0 bases, leaving 9 bases between them. The CDR3 has 13 residues. Germline values: CDR1 SQVTM, CDR2 ANQGSEA. CDR3 sequence (DNA): TGCAGCGTTGGAGGACAGACTAACTATGGCTACACCTTC. It specifies CSVGGQTNYGYTF.

This clone was found a few times. The V call is TRBV19, the J call TRBJ1-5; 8 nucleotides align to TRBD1. The CDR3 is 17 amino acids. The germline V gene encodes CDR1 LNHDA and CDR2 SQIVND (reference sequence). V lost 4 bases, J lost 2 bases, and 10 bases stayed unmatched. CDR3 nucleotides: TGTGCCAGTAGTACCCAACCACCGGGACAGGGCAATCAGCCCCAGCATTTT. It specifies CASSTQPPGQGNQPQHF.

This chain connects TRBV4-1 to TRBJ2-1, with 15 bases matching TRBD2. This CDR3 has 19 amino acids. The V segment lost 2 bases and the J segment 0 bases; nucleotides outside the gene matches: 5. CDR1 MGHRA and CDR2 YSYEKL come from the germline V gene. As DNA, the CDR3 is TGCGCCAGCAGCCAACGGACTAGCGGGGGGGGGAGCTCCTACAATGAGCAGTTCTTC. Protein sequence: CASSQRTSGGGSSYNEQFF.

The V gene is TRBV6-5, the J gene TRBJ1-1; possibly TRBD1 for D (5 bases). CDR1 and CDR2 (germline): MNHEY, SVGAGI. The CDR3 has 13 amino acids. V gave up 7 bases and J gave up 0 bases, with 9 bases separating them. The CDR3, as DNA: TGTGCCAGCATGCGACAGTTGAACACTGAAGCTTTCTTT. This sequence encodes CASMRQLNTEAFF.

CDR3 coding DNA: TGTGCCAGCAGTTTACCCAGAGGTAACACCATATATTTT. It is translated as CASSLPRGNTIYF. The chain combines TRBV12-3 or TRBV12-4 with TRBJ1-3; no definite D call. The CDR3 is 13 residues long. Trimming stripped 2 bases from V and 7 bases from J, with 9 bases between.